This record covers a single T cell receptor beta chain. CD4+CD25+CD127- Tregs, CD4+CD25- non-Tregs, CD4 and CD8 cells were sorted. The sample comes from a study of Tregs in tolerant kidney transplant recipients. CDR3 length: 14 amino acids. With 4 bases clipped from V and 2 bases from J, the junction kept 0 bases outside the gene matches. Germline V gene data show CDR1 as SGHVS and CDR2 as FNYEAQ. Clones were sequenced by immunoSEQ multiplex PCR, and TCRdb holds only the in-frame ones, with some missing. The sample holds 75,000 to 95,000 clones, around nine tenths seen once. The specimen was CD8+ T cells from blood. The chain links TRBV7-6 to TRBJ2-5; 11 positions agree with TRBD2. The receptor was derived from a human donor in good health. The CDR3 protein is CASSSSGRQETQYF. DNA of the CDR3: TGTGCCAGCAGCTCTAGCGGGAGGCAAGAGACCCAGTACTTC.